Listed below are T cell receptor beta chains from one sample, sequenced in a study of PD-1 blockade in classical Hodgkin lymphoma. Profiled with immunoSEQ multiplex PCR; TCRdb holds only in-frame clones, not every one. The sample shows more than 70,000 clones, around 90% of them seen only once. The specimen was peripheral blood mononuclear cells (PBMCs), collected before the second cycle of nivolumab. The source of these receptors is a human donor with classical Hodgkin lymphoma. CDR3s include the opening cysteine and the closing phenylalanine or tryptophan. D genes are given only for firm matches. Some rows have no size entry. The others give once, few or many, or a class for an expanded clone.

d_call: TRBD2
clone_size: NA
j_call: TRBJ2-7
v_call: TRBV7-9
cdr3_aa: CASSSRGGTTLSSYEQYF
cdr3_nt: TGTGCCAGCAGCTCAAGGGGCGGGACTACGTTAAGCTCCTACGAGCAGTACTTC

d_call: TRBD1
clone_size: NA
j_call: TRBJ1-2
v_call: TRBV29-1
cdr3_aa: CSAPWDRDGYTF
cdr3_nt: TGCAGCGCTCCCTGGGACAGGGACGGCTACACCTTC

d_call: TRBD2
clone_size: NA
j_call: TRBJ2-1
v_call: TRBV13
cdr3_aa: CASSRTSGTYNEQFF
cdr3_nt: TGTGCCAGCAGCCGGACTAGCGGGACGTACAATGAGCAGTTCTTC

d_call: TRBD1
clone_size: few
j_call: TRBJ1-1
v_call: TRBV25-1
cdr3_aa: CASSVSQGANTEAFF
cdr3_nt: TGTGCCAGCAGTGTATCACAGGGGGCGAACACTGAAGCTTTCTTT

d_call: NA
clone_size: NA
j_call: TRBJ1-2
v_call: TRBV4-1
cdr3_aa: CASSQDGLWGQTNYGYTF
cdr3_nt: TGCGCCAGCAGCCAAGATGGTTTGTGGGGACAAACCAACTATGGCTACACCTTC

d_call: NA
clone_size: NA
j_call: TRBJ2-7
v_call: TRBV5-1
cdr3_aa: CASSDTTNYEQYF
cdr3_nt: TGCGCCAGCAGCGACACTACGAACTACGAGCAGTACTTC

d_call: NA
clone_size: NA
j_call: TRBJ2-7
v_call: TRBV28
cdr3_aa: CASLPTGPPSSYEQYF
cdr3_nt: TGTGCCAGCTTACCTACAGGGCCACCCAGCTCCTACGAGCAGTACTTC

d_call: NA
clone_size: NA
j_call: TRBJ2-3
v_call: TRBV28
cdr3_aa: CASSLEGRGTDTQYF
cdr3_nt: TGTGCCAGCAGTTTAGAAGGGAGGGGGACAGATACGCAGTATTTT

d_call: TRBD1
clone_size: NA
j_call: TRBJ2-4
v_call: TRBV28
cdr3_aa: CASRLDRVVYF
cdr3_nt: TGTGCCAGCAGACTCGACAGGGTCGTGTACTTC

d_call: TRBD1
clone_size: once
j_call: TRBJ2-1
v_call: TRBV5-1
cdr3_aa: CASSLYSGQYNEQFF
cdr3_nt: TGCGCCAGCAGCTTGTATTCGGGACAGTACAATGAGCAGTTCTTC

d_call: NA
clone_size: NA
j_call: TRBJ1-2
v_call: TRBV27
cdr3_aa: CASSPRPSKGGYTF
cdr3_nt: TGTGCCAGCAGTCCTCGCCCCTCTAAAGGTGGCTACACCTTC